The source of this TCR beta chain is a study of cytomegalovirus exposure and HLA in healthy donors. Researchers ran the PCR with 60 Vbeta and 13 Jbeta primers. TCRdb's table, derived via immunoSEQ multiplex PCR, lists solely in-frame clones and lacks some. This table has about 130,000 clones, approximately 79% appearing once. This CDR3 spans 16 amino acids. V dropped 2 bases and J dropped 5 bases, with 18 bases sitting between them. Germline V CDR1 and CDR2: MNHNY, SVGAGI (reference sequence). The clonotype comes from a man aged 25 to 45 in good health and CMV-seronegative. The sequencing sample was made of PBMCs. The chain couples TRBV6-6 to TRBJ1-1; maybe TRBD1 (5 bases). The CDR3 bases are TGTGCCAGCAGTTACGAGCGGGGCGGTACGAGTACTGAAGCTTTCTTT. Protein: CASSYERGGTSTEAFF.